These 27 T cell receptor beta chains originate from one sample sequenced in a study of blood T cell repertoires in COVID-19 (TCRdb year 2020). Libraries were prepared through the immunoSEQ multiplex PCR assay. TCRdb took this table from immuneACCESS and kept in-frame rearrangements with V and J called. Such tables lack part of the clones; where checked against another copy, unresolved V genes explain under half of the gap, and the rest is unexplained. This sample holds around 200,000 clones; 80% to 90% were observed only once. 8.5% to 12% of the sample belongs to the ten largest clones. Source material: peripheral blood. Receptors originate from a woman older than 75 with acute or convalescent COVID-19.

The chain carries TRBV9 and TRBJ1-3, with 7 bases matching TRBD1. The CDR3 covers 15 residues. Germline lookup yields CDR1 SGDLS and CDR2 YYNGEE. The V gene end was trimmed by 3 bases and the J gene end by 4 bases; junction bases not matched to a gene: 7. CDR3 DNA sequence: TGTGCCAGCAGCGGGGTACAGGGGAGCGGAAACACCATATATTTT. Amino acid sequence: CASSGVQGSGNTIYF.

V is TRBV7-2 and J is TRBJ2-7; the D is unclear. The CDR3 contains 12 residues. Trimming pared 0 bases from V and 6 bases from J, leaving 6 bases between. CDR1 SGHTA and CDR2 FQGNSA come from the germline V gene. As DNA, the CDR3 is TGTGCCAGCAGCTTAGCATCCGGCGAGCAGTACTTC. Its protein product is CASSLASGEQYF.

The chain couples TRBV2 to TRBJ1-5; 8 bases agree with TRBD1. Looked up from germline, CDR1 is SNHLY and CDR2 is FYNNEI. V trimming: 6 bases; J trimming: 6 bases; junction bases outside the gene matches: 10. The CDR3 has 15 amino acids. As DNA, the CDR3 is TGTGCCAGCAGGGCAGGGGGCATGGGTGGTCAGCCCCAGCATTTT. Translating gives CASRAGGMGGQPQHF.

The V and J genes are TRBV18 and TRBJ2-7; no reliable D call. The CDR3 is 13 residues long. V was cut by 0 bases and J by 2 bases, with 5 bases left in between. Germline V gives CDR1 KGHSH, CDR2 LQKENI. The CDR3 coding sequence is TGTGCCAGCTCACCACCGAACACCTACGAGCAGTACTTC. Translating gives CASSPPNTYEQYF.

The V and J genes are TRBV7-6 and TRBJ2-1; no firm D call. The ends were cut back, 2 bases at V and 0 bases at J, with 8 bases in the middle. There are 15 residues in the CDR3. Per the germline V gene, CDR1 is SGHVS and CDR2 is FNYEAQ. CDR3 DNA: TGTGCCAGCAGCTTAATTCCCCACTCCTACAATGAGCAGTTCTTC. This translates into CASSLIPHSYNEQFF.

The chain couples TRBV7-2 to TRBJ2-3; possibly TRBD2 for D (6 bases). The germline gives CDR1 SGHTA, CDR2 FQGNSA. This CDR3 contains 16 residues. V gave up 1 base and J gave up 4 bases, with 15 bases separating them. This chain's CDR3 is CASSLDGAGSPDTQYF. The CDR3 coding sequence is TGTGCCAGCAGCTTAGATGGGGCGGGGAGCCCAGATACGCAGTATTTT.

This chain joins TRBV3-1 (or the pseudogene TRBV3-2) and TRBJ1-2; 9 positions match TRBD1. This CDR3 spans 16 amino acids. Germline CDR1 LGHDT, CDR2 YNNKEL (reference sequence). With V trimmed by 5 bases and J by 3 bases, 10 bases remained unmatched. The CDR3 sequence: CASSIEHGTGYYGYTF. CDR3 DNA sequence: TGTGCCAGCAGCATCGAGCATGGGACAGGGTACTATGGCTACACCTTC.

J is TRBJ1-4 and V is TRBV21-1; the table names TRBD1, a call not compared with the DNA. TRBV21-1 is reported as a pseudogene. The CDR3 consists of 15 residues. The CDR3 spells CASSSLRTGDEKLFF. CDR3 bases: TGTGCCAGCAGCAGCCTACGGACAGGGGATGAAAAACTGTTTTTT.

This CDR3 reads CASSIVGRSNQPQHF. CDR3 DNA sequence: TGTGCCAGTAGTATAGTCGGCAGGAGCAATCAGCCCCAGCATTTT. This chain joins TRBV19 and TRBJ1-5, with D uncertain. This CDR3 has 15 amino acids. Trimming removed 1 base at V and 1 base at J, with 8 bases between. Germline V CDR1 and CDR2: LNHDA, SQIVND (reference sequence).

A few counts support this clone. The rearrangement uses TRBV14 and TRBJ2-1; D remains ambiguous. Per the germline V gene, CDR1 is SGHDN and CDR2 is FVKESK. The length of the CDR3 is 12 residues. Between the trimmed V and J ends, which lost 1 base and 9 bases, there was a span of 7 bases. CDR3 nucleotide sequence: TGTGCCAGCAGCCAAGGTAACGGTGAGCAGTTCTTC. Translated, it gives CASSQGNGEQFF.

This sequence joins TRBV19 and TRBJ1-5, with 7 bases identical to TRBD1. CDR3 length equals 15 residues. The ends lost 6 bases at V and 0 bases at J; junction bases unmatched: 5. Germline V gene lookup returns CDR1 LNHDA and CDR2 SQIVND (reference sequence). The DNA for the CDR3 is TGTGCCAGTAGCTCGACAGGGAATAGCAATCAGCCCCAGCATTTT. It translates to CASSSTGNSNQPQHF.

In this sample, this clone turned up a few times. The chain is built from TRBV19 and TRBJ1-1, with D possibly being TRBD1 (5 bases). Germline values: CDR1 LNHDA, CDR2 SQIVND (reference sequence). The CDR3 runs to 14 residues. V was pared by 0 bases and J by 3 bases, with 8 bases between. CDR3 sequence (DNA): TGTGCCAGTAGTATAGAGGAGACAGACACTGAAGCTTTCTTT. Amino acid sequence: CASSIEETDTEAFF. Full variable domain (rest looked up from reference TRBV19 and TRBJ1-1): DGGITQSPKYLFRKEGQNVTLSCEQNLNHDAMYWYRQDPGQGLRLIYYSQIVNDFQKGDIAEGYSVSREKKESFPLTVTSAQKNPTAFYLCASSIEETDTEAFFGQGTRLTVV.

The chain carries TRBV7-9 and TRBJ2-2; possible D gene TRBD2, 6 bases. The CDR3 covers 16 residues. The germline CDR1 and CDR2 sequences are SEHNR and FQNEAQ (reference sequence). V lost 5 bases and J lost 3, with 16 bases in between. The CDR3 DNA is TGTGCCAGCAGCCCCCTCCTAGGGGAGGACACCGGGGAGCTGTTTTTT. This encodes CASSPLLGEDTGELFF.

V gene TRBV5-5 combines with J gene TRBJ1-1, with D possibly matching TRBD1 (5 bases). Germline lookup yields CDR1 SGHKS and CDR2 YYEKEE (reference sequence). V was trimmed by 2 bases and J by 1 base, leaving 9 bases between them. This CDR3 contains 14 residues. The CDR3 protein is CASSFGQGNTEAFF. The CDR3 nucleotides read TGTGCCAGCAGCTTCGGTCAGGGGAACACTGAAGCTTTCTTT.

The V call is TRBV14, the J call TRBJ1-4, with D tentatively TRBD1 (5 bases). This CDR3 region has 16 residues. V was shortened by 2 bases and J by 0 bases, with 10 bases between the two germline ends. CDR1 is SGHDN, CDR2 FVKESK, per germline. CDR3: CASSQPTGSTNEKLFF. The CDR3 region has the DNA TGTGCCAGCAGCCAACCCACAGGCTCAACTAATGAAAAACTGTTTTTT.

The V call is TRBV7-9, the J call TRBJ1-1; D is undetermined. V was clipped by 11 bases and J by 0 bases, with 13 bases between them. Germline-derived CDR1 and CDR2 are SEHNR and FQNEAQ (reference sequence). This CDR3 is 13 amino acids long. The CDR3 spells CAGEGLMNTEAFF. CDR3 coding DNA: TGTGCCGGGGAGGGCCTAATGAACACTGAAGCTTTCTTT.

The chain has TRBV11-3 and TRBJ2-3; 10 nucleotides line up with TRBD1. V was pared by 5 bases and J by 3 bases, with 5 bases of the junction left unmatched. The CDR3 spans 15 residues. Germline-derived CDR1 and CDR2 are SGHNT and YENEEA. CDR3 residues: CASSPRTGGTDTQYF. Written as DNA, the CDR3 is TGTGCCAGCAGCCCACGGACAGGGGGAACAGATACGCAGTATTTT.

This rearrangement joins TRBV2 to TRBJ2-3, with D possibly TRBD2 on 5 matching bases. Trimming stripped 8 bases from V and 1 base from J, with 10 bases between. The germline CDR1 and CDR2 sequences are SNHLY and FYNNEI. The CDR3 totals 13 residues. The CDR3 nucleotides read TGTGCCAGCGGTATGGAGGGCACAGATACGCAGTATTTT. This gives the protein CASGMEGTDTQYF.

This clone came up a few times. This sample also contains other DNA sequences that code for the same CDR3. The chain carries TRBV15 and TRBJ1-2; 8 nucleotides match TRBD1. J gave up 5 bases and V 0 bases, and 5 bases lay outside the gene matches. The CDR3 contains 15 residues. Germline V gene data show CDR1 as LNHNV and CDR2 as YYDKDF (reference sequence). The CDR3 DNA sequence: TGTGCCACCAGCAGAGACCAGGGGGCTGGATATGGCTACACCTTC. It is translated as CATSRDQGAGYGYTF.

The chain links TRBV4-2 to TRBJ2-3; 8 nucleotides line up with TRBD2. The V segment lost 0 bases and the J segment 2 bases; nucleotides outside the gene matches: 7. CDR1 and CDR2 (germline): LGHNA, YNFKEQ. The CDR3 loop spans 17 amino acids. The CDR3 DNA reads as TGTGCCAGCAGCCAAGATGGCCCGGGGGGGCCCACAGATACGCAGTATTTT. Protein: CASSQDGPGGPTDTQYF.

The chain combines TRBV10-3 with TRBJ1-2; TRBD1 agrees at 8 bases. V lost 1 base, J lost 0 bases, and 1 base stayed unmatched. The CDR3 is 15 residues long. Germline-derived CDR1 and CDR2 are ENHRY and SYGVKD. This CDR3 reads CAISELQGANYGYTF. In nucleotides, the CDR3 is TGTGCCATCAGTGAGTTACAGGGGGCTAACTATGGCTACACCTTC.

CDR3 DNA: TGCGCCAGCAAAGACGGGAGAACAGATACGCAGTATTTT. Translating it yields CASKDGRTDTQYF. The J gene is TRBJ2-3, the V gene TRBV10-1; possibly TRBD2 for D (6 bases). CDR3 length equals 13 residues. Germline V lookup: CDR1 WNHNN, CDR2 SYGVQD (reference sequence). The V end was cut by 7 bases, the J end by 3 bases, with 11 bases between.

DNA of the CDR3: TGTGCCAGCAGCCAAGATAGCTCGCGGGGTGGGGGAGCGCAGTATTTT. As protein: CASSQDSSRGGGAQYF. The genes are TRBV3-1 (or the pseudogene TRBV3-2) and TRBJ2-3; TRBD2 is a possible D gene (6 bases). CDR1 and CDR2 from the germline V gene are LGHDT and YNNKEL (reference sequence). Trimming left V 0 bases short and J 10 bases short, with 20 bases between. The CDR3 sequence is 16 residues long.

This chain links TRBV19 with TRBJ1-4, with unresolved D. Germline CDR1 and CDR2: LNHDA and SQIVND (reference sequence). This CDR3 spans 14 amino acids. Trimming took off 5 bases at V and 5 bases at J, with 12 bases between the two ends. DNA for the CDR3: TGTGCCAGTAGTTGGGGAGACGGGAATGAAAAACTGTTTTTT. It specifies CASSWGDGNEKLFF.

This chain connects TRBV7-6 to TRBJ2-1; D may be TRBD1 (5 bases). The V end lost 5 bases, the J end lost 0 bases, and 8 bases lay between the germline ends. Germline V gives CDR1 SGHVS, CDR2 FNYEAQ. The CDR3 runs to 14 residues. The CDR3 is CASSPGYSYNEQFF. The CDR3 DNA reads TGTGCCAGCAGCCCAGGGTACTCCTACAATGAGCAGTTCTTC.

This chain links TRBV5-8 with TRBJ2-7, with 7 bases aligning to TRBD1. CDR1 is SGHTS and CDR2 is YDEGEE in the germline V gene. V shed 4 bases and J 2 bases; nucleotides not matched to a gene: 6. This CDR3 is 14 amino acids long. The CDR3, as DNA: TGTGCCAGCAGCCTACCCGGGACAGCCTACGAGCAGTACTTC. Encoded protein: CASSLPGTAYEQYF. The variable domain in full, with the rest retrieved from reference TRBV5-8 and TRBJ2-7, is EAGVTQSPTHLIKTRGQQATLRCSPISGHTSVYWYQQALGLGLQFLLWYDEGEERNRGNFPPRFSGRQFPNYSSELNVNALELEDSALYLCASSLPGTAYEQYFGPGTRLTVT.

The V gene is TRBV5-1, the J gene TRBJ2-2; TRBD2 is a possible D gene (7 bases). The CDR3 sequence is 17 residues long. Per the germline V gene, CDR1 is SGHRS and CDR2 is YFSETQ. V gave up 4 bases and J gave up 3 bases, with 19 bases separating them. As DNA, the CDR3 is TGCGCCAGCAGCCCTGGAGGGGGGGCATTTGACACCGGGGAGCTGTTTTTT. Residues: CASSPGGGAFDTGELFF.